The subject of this entry is one T cell receptor (beta chain). Produced via immunoSEQ multiplex PCR; TCRdb's table is partial and in-frame only. The sample contains 20,000 to 25,000 clones, 60% to 80% of which appear only once. CD4+ or CD8+ T cells were sorted as naive CD45RA+ or memory CD45RO+. The source of the sample is a study of regulatory dendritic cells for organ transplantation. The CDR3 is 13 amino acids. Germline V CDR1 and CDR2: SGHRS, YFSETQ. With 0 bases removed from V and 3 bases from J, the gap between germline ends came to 7 bases. Sequencing was performed on memory CD4+ T cells from blood. Subset noted: CD45RO+ memory T cells. The rearrangement links TRBV5-1 to TRBJ2-7; D possibly corresponds to TRBD1 (6 bases). This sequence was found in a human donor in good health. The CDR3 loop reads CASSLGDNYEQYF. The CDR3 nucleotides read TGCGCCAGCAGCTTGGGGGACAACTACGAGCAGTACTTC.